This T cell receptor beta chain derives from a study of T cells after yellow fever vaccination. Study as a whole: It was SMART-Seq v4 Ultra Low Input that prepared the fractions with low cell numbers.

The study's findings and limits: Post-booster samples contained most primary-vaccination clones (approximately 95% CD4, 70% to 90% CD8).

Conversion of TCR transcripts into cDNA relied on 5'RACE template switching, which added a universal primer site and UMIs. TCRdb ran MiXCR on the 5' RACE reads and lists one entry per CDR3 protein. This sample carries 450,000 to 600,000 distinct CDR3 sequences, less than 15% of them seen once, and the ten largest clones take 11% to 15%. This clonotype was counted a few times. Its antigen is unidentified. Germline V gives CDR1 SGHRS, CDR2 YFSETQ. The CDR3 consists of 14 residues. V dropped 3 bases and J dropped 6; count of bases not matched to a gene: 6. The material sequenced was PBMCs, taken on the day of the yellow fever booster vaccination. This chain links TRBV5-1 with TRBJ2-5; 9 positions match TRBD1. This clonotype originated in a young man who received the YFV17D yellow fever vaccine. CDR3: CASSYGTGTQTQYF. In DNA form, the CDR3 reads TGCGCCAGCAGCTACGGGACAGGGACCCAGACCCAGTACTTC.